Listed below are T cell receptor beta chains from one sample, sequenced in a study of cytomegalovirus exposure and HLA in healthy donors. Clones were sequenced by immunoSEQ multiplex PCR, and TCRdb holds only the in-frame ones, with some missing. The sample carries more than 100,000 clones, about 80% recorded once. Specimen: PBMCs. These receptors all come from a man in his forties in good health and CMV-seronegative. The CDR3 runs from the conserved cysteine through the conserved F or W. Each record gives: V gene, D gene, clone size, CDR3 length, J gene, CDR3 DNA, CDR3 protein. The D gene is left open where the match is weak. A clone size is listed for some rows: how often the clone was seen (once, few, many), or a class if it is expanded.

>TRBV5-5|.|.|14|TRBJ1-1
TGTGCCAGCAGCTCCCGGACAGCGAACACTGAAGCTTTCTTT
CASSSRTANTEAFF
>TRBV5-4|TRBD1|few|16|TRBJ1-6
TGTGCCAGCAGCCCCATCCCGGGACAGAAAAATTCACCCCTCCACTTT
CASSPIPGQKNSPLHF
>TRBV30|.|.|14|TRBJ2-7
TGTGCCTGGAGTGTACGAGTTAGCTCCTACGAGCAGTACTTC
CAWSVRVSSYEQYF
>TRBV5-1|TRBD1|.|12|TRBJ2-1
TGCGCCAGCAGGCCCGACAGGGGTGAGCAGTTCTTC
CASRPDRGEQFF
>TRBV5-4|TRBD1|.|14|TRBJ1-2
TGTGCCAGCAGCCTTACGGACAGGGACTATGGCTACACCTTC
CASSLTDRDYGYTF
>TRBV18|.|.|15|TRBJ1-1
TGTGCCAGCTCACCAAGTCCCGGGGGGAACACTGAAGCTTTCTTT
CASSPSPGGNTEAFF
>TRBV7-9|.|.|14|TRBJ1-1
TGTGCCAGCAGCTTAGTCGAAGGGGGCACTGAAGCTTTCTTT
CASSLVEGGTEAFF
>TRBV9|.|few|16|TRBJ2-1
TGTGCCAGCAGCGTAGCTGGCCCGCAACTATACAATGAGCAGTTCTTC
CASSVAGPQLYNEQFF
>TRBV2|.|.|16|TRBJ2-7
TGTGCCAGCAGTGAATTCGGAGGAGGGGATCCCTACGAGCAGTACTTC
CASSEFGGGDPYEQYF
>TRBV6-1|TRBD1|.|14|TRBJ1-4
TGTGCCAGCAGCGGCGCCGACAGGGGCGACCTTAAGATCTTT
CASSGADRGDLKIF
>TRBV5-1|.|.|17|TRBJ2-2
TGCGCCAGCAGCTTGGCCGGCGGCGCCCGGGGAACCGGGGAGCTGTTTTTT
CASSLAGGARGTGELFF
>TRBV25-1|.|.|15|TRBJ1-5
TGTGCCAGCAGTCTTAATTTCAGGGAGGATCAGCCCCAGCATTTT
CASSLNFREDQPQHF
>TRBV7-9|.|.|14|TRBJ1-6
TGTGCCAGCAGCTTATCCAGGGATAATTCACCCCTCCACTTT
CASSLSRDNSPLHF
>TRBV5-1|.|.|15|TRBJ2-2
TGCGCCAGCAGCTTGGAAAGCACGAACACCGGGGAGCTGTTTTTT
CASSLESTNTGELFF
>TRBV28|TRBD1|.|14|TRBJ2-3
TGTGCCAGCAGTTGGGGACAGGGACCAGATACGCAGTATTTT
CASSWGQGPDTQYF
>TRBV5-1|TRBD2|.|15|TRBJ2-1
TGCGCCAGCAGCGAAGCTAGCGGGACCTTTTATGAGCAGTTCTTC
CASSEASGTFYEQFF
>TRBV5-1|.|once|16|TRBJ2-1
TGCGCCAGCAGCTTGGTAGGGGGGGCGTACGGCAATGAGCAGTTCTTC
CASSLVGGAYGNEQFF
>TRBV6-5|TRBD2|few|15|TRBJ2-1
TGTGCCAGCAGCCGGGGGACTAGCGGGAGTAATGAGCAGTTCTTC
CASSRGTSGSNEQFF
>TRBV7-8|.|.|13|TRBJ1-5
TGTGCCAGCAGCCTGTCCACGGGTCAGCCCCAGCATTTT
CASSLSTGQPQHF
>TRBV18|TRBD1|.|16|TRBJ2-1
TGTGCCAGCTCACCGGGACAGTCCAGCTCCTACAATGAGCAGTTCTTC
CASSPGQSSSYNEQFF
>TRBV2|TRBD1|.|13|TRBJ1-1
TGTGCCAGCAGTCTACAGGGGTTCTCTGAAGCTTTCTTT
CASSLQGFSEAFF
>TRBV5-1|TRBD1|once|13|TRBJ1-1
TGCGCCAGCAGCCTAGACAGGGGGGGGGAAGCTTTCTTT
CASSLDRGGEAFF
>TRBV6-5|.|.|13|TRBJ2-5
TGTGCCAGCAGTTACTCCGCCGAGAGGGCCCAGTACTTC
CASSYSAERAQYF
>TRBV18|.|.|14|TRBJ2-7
TGTGCCAGCTCACCAACGGGGGTGCCCCTCGAGCAGTACTTC
CASSPTGVPLEQYF
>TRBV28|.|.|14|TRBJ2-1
TGTGCCAGCAGTTCCCGATCAAAGACAGACGAGCAGTTCTTC
CASSSRSKTDEQFF
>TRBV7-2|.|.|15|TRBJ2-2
TGTGCCAGCAGCTTCCGACAAGTGAACACCGGGGAGCTGTTTTTT
CASSFRQVNTGELFF
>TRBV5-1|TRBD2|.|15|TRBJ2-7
TGCGCCAGCAGCTTGCTCCAGCGGGAGGGGTACGAGCAGTACTTC
CASSLLQREGYEQYF
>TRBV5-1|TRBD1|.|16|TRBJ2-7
TGCGCCAGCAGTTCGCCCACCGGGACAGGGGCCTACGAGCAGTACTTC
CASSSPTGTGAYEQYF
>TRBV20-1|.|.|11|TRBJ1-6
TGCAGTGCTAGAGATGAGTCACCCCTCCACTTT
CSARDESPLHF
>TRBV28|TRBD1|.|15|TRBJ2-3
TGTGCCAGCAGTTCAGGACAGGGCGCCACAGATACGCAGTATTTT
CASSSGQGATDTQYF
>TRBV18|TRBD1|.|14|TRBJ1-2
TGTGCCAGCTCACAGGACAGGGGGAACTATGGCTACACCTTC
CASSQDRGNYGYTF
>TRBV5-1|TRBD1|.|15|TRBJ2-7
TGCGCCAGCAGCTCAGCCGGGACAGGAGCCTACGAGCAGTACTTC
CASSSAGTGAYEQYF
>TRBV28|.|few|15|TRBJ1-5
TGTGCCAGCAGTTTGGCACAGAGTAGCAATCAGCCCCAGCATTTT
CASSLAQSSNQPQHF
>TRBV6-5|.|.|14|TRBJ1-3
TGTGCCAGTGGGGGGACGAACTCTGGAAACACCATATATTTT
CASGGTNSGNTIYF
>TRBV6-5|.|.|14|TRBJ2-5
TGTGCCAGCAGTTACGGACAGAGTAGAGAGACCCAGTACTTC
CASSYGQSRETQYF
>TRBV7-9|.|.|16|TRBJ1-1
TGTGCCAGCACCTCCTGGGAGGGGCTGGTGAGAACTGAAGCTTTCTTT
CASTSWEGLVRTEAFF
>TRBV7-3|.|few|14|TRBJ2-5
TGTGCCAGCAGCTTAATGGTCGGGTCCGAGACCCAGTACTTC
CASSLMVGSETQYF
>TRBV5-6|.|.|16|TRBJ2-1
TGTGCCAGCAGCTTGGTAAGGGGCCACTCCAACAATGAGCAGTTCTTC
CASSLVRGHSNNEQFF
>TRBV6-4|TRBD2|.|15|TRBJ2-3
TGTGCCAGCAGTGAAGCGGGGGGGAGCACAGATACGCAGTATTTT
CASSEAGGSTDTQYF
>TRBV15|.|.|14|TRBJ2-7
TGTGCCACCAGCAGCCTAGACAGGTCCTACGAGCAGTACTTC
CATSSLDRSYEQYF
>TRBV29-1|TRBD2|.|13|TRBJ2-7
TGCAGCGCCCTAGCGGGCGACACCTACGAGCAGTACTTC
CSALAGDTYEQYF
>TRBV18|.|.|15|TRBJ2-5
TGTGCCAGCTCCCCCCGTTTCCAGGGAGGAGAGACCCAGTACTTC
CASSPRFQGGETQYF
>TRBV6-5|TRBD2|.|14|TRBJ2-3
TGTGCCAGCAGCCAGACCGCGGGGGTAGATACGCAGTATTTT
CASSQTAGVDTQYF
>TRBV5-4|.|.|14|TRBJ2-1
TGTGCCAGCAGCTTGGACTTAGTCCACAATGAGCAGTTCTTC
CASSLDLVHNEQFF
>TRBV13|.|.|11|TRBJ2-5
TGTGCCAGCAGCCGGGATGGGCCCCAGTACTTC
CASSRDGPQYF
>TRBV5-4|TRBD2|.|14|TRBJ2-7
TGTGCCAGCAGCCCAGGACTAGCGGGACTCGAGCAGTACTTC
CASSPGLAGLEQYF
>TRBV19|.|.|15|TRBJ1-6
TGTGCCAGTAACATAGGAGGATCAACCTATTCACCCCTCCACTTT
CASNIGGSTYSPLHF
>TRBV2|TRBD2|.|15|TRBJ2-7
TGTGCCAGCAGTGAAGCGGGACTAGCATCGGTACGGCAGTACTTC
CASSEAGLASVRQYF
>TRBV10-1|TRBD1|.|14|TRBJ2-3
TGCGCCAGCACCCCGGACAGGGTTACAGATACGCAGTATTTT
CASTPDRVTDTQYF
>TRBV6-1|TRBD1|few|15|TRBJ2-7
TGTGCCAGCAGCTCCGGGACAGCGACAATCTACGAGCAGTACTTC
CASSSGTATIYEQYF
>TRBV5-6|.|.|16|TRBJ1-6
TGTGCCAGCAGCTTAGAGGGAACGTCCTATAATTCACCCCTCCACTTT
CASSLEGTSYNSPLHF
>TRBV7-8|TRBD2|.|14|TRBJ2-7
TGTGCCAGCAGCTTCAGCGGGAGACTCTACGAGCAGTACTTC
CASSFSGRLYEQYF
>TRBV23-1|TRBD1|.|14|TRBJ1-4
TGCGCCAGCAGTCCGGACAGGGAGGGTGAAAAACTGTTTTTT
CASSPDREGEKLFF
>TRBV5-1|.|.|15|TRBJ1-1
TGCGCCAGCAGCTTGGGTACTATATCAAACACTGAAGCTTTCTTT
CASSLGTISNTEAFF
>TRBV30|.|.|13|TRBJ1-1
TGTGCCTGGAGTGCAGGGTGGCGGACTGAAGCTTTCTTT
CAWSAGWRTEAFF
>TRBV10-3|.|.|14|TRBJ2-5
TGTGCCATCAGTGAACAGGGTGGCTGGGAGACCCAGTACTTC
CAISEQGGWETQYF
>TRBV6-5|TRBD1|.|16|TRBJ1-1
TGTGCCAGCAGTTACCAAAATCCCGGGACAGGGTCTGAAGCTTTCTTT
CASSYQNPGTGSEAFF
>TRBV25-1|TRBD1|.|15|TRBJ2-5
TGTGCCAGCGCACGAACGATTTCAGGGGGAGAGACCCAGTACTTC
CASARTISGGETQYF